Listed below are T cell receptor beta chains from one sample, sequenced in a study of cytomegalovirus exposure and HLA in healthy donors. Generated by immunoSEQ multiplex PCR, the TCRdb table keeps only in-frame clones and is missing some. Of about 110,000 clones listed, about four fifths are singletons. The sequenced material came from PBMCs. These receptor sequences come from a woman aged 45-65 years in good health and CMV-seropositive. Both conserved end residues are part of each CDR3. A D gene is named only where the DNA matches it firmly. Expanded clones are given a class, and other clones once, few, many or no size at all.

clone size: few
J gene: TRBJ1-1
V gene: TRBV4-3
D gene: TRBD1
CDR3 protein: CASSLSQGRTEAFF
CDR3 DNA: TGCGCCAGCAGCCTTTCACAGGGGAGGACTGAAGCTTTCTTT

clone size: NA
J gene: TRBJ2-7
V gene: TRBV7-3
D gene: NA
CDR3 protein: CASSFTGSPGGAPSYEQYF
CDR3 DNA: TGTGCCAGCAGCTTTACGGGATCTCCCGGTGGCGCTCCCTCCTACGAGCAGTACTTC

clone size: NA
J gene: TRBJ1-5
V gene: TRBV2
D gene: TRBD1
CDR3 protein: CASREGGREAQHF
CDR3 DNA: TGTGCCAGCAGAGAAGGGGGCCGAGAGGCCCAGCATTTT

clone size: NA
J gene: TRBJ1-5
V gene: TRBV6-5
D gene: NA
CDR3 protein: CASSPAGRYQPQHF
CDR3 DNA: TGTGCCAGCTCCCCCGCGGGCAGGTATCAGCCCCAGCATTTT

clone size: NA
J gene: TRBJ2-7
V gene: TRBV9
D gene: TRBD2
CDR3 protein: CASSVVAGAYEQYF
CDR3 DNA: TGTGCCAGCAGCGTAGTAGCGGGGGCCTACGAGCAGTACTTC

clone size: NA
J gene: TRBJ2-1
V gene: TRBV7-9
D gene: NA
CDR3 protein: CSSSFREQFF
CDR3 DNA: TGTTCCAGCAGCTTTCGTGAGCAGTTCTTC

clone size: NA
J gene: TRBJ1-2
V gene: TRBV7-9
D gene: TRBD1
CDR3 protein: CASSLTPGRGHDGYTF
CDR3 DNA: TGTGCCAGCAGCTTAACACCGGGCAGGGGGCATGATGGCTACACCTTC

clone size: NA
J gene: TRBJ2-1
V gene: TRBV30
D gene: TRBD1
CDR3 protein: CAWRRTGTGGSNEQFF
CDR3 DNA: TGTGCCTGGAGGCGAACCGGGACAGGGGGCTCGAATGAGCAGTTCTTC

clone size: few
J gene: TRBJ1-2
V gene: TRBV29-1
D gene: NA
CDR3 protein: CSVDSGSNGYTF
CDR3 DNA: TGCAGCGTTGATTCAGGGTCGAATGGCTACACCTTC

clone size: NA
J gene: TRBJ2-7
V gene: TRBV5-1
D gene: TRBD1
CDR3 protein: CASSWGQETYEQYF
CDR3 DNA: TGCGCCAGCAGCTGGGGACAGGAGACCTACGAGCAGTACTTC

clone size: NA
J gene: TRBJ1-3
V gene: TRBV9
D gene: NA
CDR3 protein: CASSVVEQDSGNTIYF
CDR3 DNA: TGTGCCAGCAGCGTAGTAGAACAGGACTCTGGAAACACCATATATTTT

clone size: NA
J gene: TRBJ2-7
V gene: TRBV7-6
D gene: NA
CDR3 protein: CASSYQQALVLPNEQYF
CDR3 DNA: TGTGCCAGCAGCTACCAACAGGCGCTCGTTCTTCCTAACGAGCAGTACTTC

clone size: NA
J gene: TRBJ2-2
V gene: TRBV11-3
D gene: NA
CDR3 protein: CASSSNRTKSTGELFF
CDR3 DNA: TGTGCCAGCAGCTCCAACAGGACCAAGAGCACCGGGGAGCTGTTTTTT

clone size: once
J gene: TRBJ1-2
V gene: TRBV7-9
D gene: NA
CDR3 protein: CASSLETHYGYTF
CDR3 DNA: TGTGCCAGCAGCTTAGAGACTCACTATGGCTACACCTTC

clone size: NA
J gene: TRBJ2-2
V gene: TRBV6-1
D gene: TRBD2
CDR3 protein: CARTREGGELFF
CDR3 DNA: TGTGCCCGCACCAGGGAGGGCGGGGAGCTGTTTTTT

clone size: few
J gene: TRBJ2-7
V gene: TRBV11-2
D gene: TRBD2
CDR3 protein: CASSLVGTGTSGSYEQYF
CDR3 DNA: TGTGCCAGCAGCTTAGTAGGGACCGGGACTAGCGGATCCTACGAGCAGTACTTC

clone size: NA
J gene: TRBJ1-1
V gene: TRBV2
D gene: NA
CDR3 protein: CASSPPPTDLIPPEAFF
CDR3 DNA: TGTGCCAGCAGCCCACCCCCTACTGACTTAATACCTCCCGAAGCTTTCTTT

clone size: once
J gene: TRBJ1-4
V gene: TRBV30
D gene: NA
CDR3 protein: CAWSVFSSYEKLFF
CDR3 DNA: TGTGCCTGGAGTGTCTTTAGCTCGTACGAAAAACTGTTTTTT

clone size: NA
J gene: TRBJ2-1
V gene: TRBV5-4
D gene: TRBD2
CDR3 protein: CASSSWTSGSSYNEQFF
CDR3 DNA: TGTGCCAGCAGCTCATGGACTAGCGGGAGCTCCTACAATGAGCAGTTCTTC

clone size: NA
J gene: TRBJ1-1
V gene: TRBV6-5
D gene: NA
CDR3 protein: CASSRVDGPEAFF
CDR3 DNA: TGTGCCAGCAGCCGAGTTGATGGTCCTGAAGCTTTCTTT

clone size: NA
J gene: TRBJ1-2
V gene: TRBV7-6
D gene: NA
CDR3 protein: CASSGMGTPVGGYTF
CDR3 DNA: TGTGCCAGCAGCGGAATGGGGACACCCGTCGGGGGCTACACCTTC

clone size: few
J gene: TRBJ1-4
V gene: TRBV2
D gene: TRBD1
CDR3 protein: CASRGQITNEKLFF
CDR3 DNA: TGTGCCAGCAGGGGACAGATCACTAATGAAAAACTGTTTTTT

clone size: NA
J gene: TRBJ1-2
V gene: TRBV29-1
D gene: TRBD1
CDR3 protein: CSAEDRGLVYGYTF
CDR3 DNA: TGCAGCGCCGAGGACAGGGGGCTTGTCTATGGCTACACCTTC

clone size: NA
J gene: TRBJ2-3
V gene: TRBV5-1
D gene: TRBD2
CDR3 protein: CASSPGTSGGPATDTQYF
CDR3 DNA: TGCGCCAGCAGCCCCGGGACTAGCGGGGGGCCTGCAACAGATACGCAGTATTTT

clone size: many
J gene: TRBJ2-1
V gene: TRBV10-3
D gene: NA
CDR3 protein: CAISESGRVRQFF
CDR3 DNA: TGTGCCATCAGTGAGTCTGGCAGGGTCCGGCAGTTCTTC

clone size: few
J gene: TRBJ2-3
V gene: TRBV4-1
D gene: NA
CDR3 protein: CASSQADSSTDTQYF
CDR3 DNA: TGCGCCAGCAGCCAAGCAGACAGTAGCACAGATACGCAGTATTTT

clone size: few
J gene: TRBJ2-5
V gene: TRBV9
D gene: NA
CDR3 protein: CASSGTGTQETQYF
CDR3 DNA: TGTGCCAGCAGCGGAACGGGAACGCAAGAGACCCAGTACTTC

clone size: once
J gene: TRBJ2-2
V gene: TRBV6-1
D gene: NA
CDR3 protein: CASSEGGANTGELFF
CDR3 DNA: TGTGCCAGCAGTGAGGGGGGAGCGAACACCGGGGAGCTGTTTTTT

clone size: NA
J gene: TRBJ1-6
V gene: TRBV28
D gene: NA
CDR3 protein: CASSFPTADNSPLHF
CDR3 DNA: TGTGCCAGCAGCTTTCCGACAGCCGATAATTCACCCCTCCACTTT

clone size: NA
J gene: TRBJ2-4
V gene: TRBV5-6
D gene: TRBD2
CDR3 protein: CASSVKAGVMGKNIQYF
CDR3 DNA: TGTGCCAGCAGCGTTAAAGCGGGGGTGATGGGCAAAAACATTCAGTACTTC

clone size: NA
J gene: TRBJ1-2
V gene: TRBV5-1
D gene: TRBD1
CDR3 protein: CASSLEARGLYGYTF
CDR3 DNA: TGCGCCAGCAGCTTGGAGGCCAGGGGGCTCTATGGCTACACCTTC

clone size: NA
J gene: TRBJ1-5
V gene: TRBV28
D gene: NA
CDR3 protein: CASRLAGSNQPQHF
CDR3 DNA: TGTGCCAGCAGGCTAGCCGGGAGTAATCAGCCCCAGCATTTT

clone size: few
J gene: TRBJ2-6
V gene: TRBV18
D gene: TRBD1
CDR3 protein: CASSPGQGNSGANVLTF
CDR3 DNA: TGTGCCAGCTCACCGGGACAGGGGAACTCTGGGGCCAACGTCCTGACTTTC

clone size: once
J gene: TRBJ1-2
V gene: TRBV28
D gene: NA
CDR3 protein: CASSLRGTGYTF
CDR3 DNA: TGTGCCAGCAGTTTACGCGGGACTGGCTACACCTTC

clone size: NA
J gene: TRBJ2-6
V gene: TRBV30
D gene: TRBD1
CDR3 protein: CAWRYDRVPGANVLTF
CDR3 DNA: TGTGCCTGGAGGTACGACAGGGTCCCTGGGGCCAACGTCCTGACTTTC

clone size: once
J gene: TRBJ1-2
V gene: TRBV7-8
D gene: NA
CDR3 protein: CASSLRINYGYTF
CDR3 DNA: TGTGCCAGCAGCTTGAGGATTAACTATGGCTACACCTTC

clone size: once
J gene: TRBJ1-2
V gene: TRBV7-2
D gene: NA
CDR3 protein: CASSLAFRGSYTF
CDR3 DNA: TGTGCCAGCAGCTTAGCATTTCGAGGGAGCTACACCTTC

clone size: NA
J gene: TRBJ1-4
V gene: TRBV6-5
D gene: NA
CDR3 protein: CASSVRGFNEKLFF
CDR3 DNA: TGTGCCAGCAGTGTCCGGGGATTTAATGAAAAACTGTTTTTT

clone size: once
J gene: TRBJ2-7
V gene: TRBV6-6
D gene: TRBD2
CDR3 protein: CASSLAGGAYEQYF
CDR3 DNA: TGTGCCAGCAGTTTGGCGGGGGGGGCCTACGAGCAGTACTTC

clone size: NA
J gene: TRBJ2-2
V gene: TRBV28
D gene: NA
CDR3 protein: CASNIHQNTGELFF
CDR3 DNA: TGTGCCAGCAACATTCACCAAAACACCGGGGAGCTGTTTTTT